The clone carrying this T cell receptor (beta chain) was seen more than once but under ten times. As originally analysed: Using reference gene primer amplification, nucleated cell counts were estimated. Repertoires were generated with immunoSEQ multiplex PCR, while TCRdb's copy carries only in-frame clones and drops some. That table furnishes V, J and clone size, whereas the DNA furnished D and trimming. The data contain around 140,000 clones, about 89% of them seen just once; the ten biggest clones take up less than 4.5%. This specimen belongs to a study of blood T cell repertoires in COVID-19. On the study more broadly: The samples span acute and convalescent COVID-19 from the United States, Italy and Spain. From T cells, B-cell-depleted T cells, or PBMCs came the material, which was cDNA or gDNA.

V was cut by 1 base and J by 0 bases, with 13 bases left in between. The germline CDR1 and CDR2 sequences are SGHTA and FQGNSA. CDR3 length equals 17 residues. Seattle participants joined during active infection and were tracked over time. The sample comprised peripheral blood. The J gene is TRBJ1-3, the V gene TRBV7-2; D remains ambiguous. The source is a man aged 60 to 75 with COVID-19, enrolled during active disease. As DNA, the CDR3 is TGTGCCAGCAGCTTAGGGTCGGACTTTTACTCTGGAAACACCATATATTTT. Translation: CASSLGSDFYSGNTIYF.